Listed below are T cell receptor beta chains from one sample, sequenced in a study of cytomegalovirus exposure and HLA in healthy donors. Assay: immunoSEQ multiplex PCR; the TCRdb copy retains only in-frame clones and omits some. The sample lists some 160,000 clones, roughly 90% occurring once. The sample taken for sequencing was PBMCs. These receptors came from a young woman in good health and CMV-seronegative. Both conserved end residues are part of each CDR3. Each record gives: D gene, clone size, V gene, J gene, CDR3 DNA, CDR3 protein. A D gene is named only where the DNA matches it firmly. A clone size is listed for some rows: how often the clone was seen (once, few, many), or a class if it is expanded.

D: NA
size: NA
V: TRBV19
J: TRBJ1-1
DNA: TGTGCCAGTAAATGGGCGGGAACTGAAGCTTTCTTT
CDR3: CASKWAGTEAFF

D: NA
size: NA
V: TRBV28
J: TRBJ2-7
DNA: TGTGCCAGCAGTTTAGTCGACAGTTCCTACGAGCAGTACTTC
CDR3: CASSLVDSSYEQYF

D: TRBD1
size: NA
V: TRBV27
J: TRBJ1-1
DNA: TGTGCCAGCAATTCAGACAGGGTGGTGAGTGAAGCTTTCTTT
CDR3: CASNSDRVVSEAFF

D: NA
size: once
V: TRBV6-5
J: TRBJ2-2
DNA: TGTGCCAGCAGTGACAGGTTGATAGGGGAGCTGTTTTTT
CDR3: CASSDRLIGELFF

D: TRBD1
size: NA
V: TRBV28
J: TRBJ1-1
DNA: TGTGCCAGCAGCGTACAGGGGGCCGGGGAGAACACTGAAGCTTTCTTT
CDR3: CASSVQGAGENTEAFF

D: NA
size: NA
V: TRBV30
J: TRBJ1-1
DNA: TGTGCCTGGAGTGAAATGGGACTCATGAACACTGAAGCTTTCTTT
CDR3: CAWSEMGLMNTEAFF

D: TRBD1
size: NA
V: TRBV2
J: TRBJ1-5
DNA: TGTGCCAGCAGTGGGACAGGGAACGGCCAGCCCCAGCATTTT
CDR3: CASSGTGNGQPQHF

D: TRBD1
size: few
V: TRBV7-9
J: TRBJ1-1
DNA: TGTGCCAGCAGCTCCGACAGGGCGAACACTGAAGCTTTCTTT
CDR3: CASSSDRANTEAFF

D: TRBD1
size: NA
V: TRBV27
J: TRBJ2-7
DNA: TGTGCCAGCAGTTTACTAGGGGGCGGTTACGAGCAGTACTTC
CDR3: CASSLLGGGYEQYF

D: TRBD1
size: NA
V: TRBV19
J: TRBJ1-5
DNA: TGTGCCAGTACCCACGGACAGGGCGACAATCAGCCCCAGCATTTT
CDR3: CASTHGQGDNQPQHF

D: NA
size: NA
V: TRBV18
J: TRBJ2-7
DNA: TGTGCCAGCTCCTTCCCAGCCGCGGGCGCTACTTACGAGCAGTACTTC
CDR3: CASSFPAAGATYEQYF

D: TRBD2
size: NA
V: TRBV7-2
J: TRBJ2-7
DNA: TGTGCCAGCAGCTGGGGGGGAAACTACGAGCAGTACTTC
CDR3: CASSWGGNYEQYF

D: TRBD1
size: NA
V: TRBV9
J: TRBJ2-3
DNA: TGTGCCAGCAGCGCTACAGGGGGAAGGGATACGCAGTATTTT
CDR3: CASSATGGRDTQYF

D: TRBD2
size: NA
V: TRBV7-9
J: TRBJ2-1
DNA: TGTGCCAGCAGCTTAGCGCGGGGGGTGAGCTCCTACAATGAGCAGTTCTTC
CDR3: CASSLARGVSSYNEQFF

D: NA
size: NA
V: TRBV11-3
J: TRBJ2-2
DNA: TGTGCCAGCAGCTTTAGTACGGGAGAATTTACCGGGGAGCTGTTTTTT
CDR3: CASSFSTGEFTGELFF